The sequence of this T cell receptor beta chain was determined in a study of T-cell memory formation after mild COVID-19. V was pared by 5 bases and J by 2 bases, with 13 bases between. This CDR3 region has 15 residues. Germline V gives CDR1 SGHRS, CDR2 YFSETQ. TCRdb reprocessed the 5' RACE reads with MiXCR, giving one entry per CDR3 protein. The repertoire has approximately 440,000 distinct CDR3 sequences, 20% of them found once; the top ten carry roughly 8.4%. This clonotype was counted a few times. Antigen specificity is unknown. General study findings and limits: There was a balanced CD4/CD8 profile in clones contracting day 15 to 85, and later expanders leaned CD4+.

This TCR derives from an adult woman who had mild COVID-19 (a few samples of this study predate the infection). Cell type and time point are not known. The chain uses TRBV5-1 and TRBJ2-2, with unresolved D. Material: PBMCs or a T cell subset sorted from them (not recorded which). The CDR3 loop is CASSEAGPNTGELFF. CDR3 bases: TGCGCCAGCAGTGAGGCCGGGCCCAACACCGGGGAGCTGTTTTTT.